This T cell receptor (beta chain) was found in a study of siplizumab effects on memory and regulatory T cells. Points on this clone: Its antigen remains unknown. One end of the junction varies from germline; a read error may be responsible.

Around 96,000 TCR templates underwent assay in each sample. The table came from immunoSEQ multiplex PCR; TCRdb's copy has only in-frame clones and leaves some out. The table records fewer than 15,000 clones, less than 55% of them present only once. Study conclusions and caveats: The average Treg-derived proportion among mappable alloreactive CD4+ clones was 55% to 75% with siplizumab versus 26.9% in controls.

The CDR3 loop spans 14 amino acids. The V gene's germline CDR1 is SGHRS and CDR2 YFSETQ. Cocultured for roughly 6 days at 37°C were the mixed lymphocyte reaction cells. The reaction combined CFSE-labelled responder PBMCs and Violet Dye-labelled stimulator PBMCs at a 1:1 ratio. V gene TRBV5-1 combines with J gene TRBJ1-4; 7 bases match TRBD1. This clonotype was obtained from a human donor in good health; the cells came from an allogeneic mixed lymphocyte reaction. Some clones in this sample may be carry-over from other donors' samples. Sequencing was performed on CFSE-low (dividing) CD4+ T cells sorted from an allogeneic mixed lymphocyte reaction. The DNA for the CDR3 is TGCGCCAGCAGCTTGGCAGGGGGTTATGAAGAACTGTTTTTT. Translating gives CASSLAGGYEELFF.